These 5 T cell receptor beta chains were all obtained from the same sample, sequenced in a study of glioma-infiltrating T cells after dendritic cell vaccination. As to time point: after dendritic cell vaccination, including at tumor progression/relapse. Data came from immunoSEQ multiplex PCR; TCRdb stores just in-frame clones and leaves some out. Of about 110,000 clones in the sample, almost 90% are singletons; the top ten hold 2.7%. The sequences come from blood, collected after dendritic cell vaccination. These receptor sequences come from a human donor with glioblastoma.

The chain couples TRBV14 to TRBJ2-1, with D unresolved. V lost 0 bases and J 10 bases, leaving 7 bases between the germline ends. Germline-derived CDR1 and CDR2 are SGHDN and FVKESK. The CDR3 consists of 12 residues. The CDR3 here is CASSQEYSEQFF. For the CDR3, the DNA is TGTGCCAGCAGCCAAGAGTATAGCGAGCAGTTCTTC.

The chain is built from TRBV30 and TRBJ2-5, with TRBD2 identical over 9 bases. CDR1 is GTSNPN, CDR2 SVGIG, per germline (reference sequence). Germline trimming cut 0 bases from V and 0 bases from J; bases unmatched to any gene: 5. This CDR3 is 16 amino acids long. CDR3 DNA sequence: TGTGCCTGGAGTGTAAGTCTAGCGGGATACCAAGAGACCCAGTACTTC. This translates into CAWSVSLAGYQETQYF.

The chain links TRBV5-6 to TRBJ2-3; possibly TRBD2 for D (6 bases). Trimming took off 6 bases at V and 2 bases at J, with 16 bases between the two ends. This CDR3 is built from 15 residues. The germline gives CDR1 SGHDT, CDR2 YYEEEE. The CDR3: CASKPGLAHTDTQYF. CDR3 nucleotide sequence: TGTGCCAGCAAACCCGGGCTAGCGCACACAGATACGCAGTATTTT.

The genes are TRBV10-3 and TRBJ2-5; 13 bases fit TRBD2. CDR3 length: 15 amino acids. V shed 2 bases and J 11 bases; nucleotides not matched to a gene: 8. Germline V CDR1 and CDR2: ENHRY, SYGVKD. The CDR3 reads CAISETSGGAEEQYF. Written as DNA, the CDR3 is TGTGCCATCAGTGAGACTAGCGGGGGGGCTGAAGAGCAGTACTTC.

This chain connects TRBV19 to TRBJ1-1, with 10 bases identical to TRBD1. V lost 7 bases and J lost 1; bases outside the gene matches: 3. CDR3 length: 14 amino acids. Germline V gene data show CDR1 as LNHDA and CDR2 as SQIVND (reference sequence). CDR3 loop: CASMRDRGNTEAFF. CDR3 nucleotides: TGTGCCAGTATGAGGGACAGGGGGAACACTGAAGCTTTCTTT.